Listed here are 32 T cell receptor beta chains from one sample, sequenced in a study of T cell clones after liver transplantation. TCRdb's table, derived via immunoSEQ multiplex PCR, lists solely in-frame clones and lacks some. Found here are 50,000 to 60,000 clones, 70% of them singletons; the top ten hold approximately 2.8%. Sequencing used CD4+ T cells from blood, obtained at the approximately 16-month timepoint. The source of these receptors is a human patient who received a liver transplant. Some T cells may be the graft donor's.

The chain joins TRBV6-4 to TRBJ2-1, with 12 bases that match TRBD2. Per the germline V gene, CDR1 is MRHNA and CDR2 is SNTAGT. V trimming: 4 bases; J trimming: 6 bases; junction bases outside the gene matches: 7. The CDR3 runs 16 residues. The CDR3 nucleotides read TGTGCCAGCAGTGCTAGCGGGGGGGACCATGTCAATGAGCAGTTCTTC. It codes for CASSASGGDHVNEQFF.

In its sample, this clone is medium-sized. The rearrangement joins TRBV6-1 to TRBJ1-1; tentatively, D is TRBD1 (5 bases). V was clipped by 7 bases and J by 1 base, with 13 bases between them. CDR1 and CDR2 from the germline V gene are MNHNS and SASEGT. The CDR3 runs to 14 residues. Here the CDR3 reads CASTLVQGNTEAFF. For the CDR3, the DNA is TGTGCCAGCACCTTAGTCCAGGGGAACACTGAAGCTTTCTTT.

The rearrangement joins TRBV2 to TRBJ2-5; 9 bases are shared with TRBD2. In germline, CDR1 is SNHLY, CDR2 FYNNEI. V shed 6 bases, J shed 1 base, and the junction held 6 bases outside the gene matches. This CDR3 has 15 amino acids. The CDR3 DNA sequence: TGTGCCAGCAGATTAGGCGGGGGGGTCCAAGAGACCCAGTACTTC. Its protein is CASRLGGGVQETQYF.

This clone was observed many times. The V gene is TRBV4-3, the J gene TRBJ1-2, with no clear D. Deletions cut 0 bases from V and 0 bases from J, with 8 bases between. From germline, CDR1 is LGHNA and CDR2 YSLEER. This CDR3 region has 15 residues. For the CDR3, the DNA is TGCGCCAGCAGCCAAGATGGTCAGTCTAACTATGGCTACACCTTC. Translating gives CASSQDGQSNYGYTF.

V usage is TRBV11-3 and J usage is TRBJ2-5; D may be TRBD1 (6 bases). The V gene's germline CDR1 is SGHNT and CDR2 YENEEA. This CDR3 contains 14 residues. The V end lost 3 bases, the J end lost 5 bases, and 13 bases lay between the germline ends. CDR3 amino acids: CASSFAGGDETQYF. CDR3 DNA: TGTGCCAGCAGCTTTGCTGGGGGCGATGAGACCCAGTACTTC.

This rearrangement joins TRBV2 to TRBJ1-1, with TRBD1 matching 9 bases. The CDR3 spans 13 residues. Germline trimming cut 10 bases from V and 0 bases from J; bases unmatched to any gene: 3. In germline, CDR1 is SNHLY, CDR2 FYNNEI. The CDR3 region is CATDRGLNTEAFF. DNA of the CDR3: TGTGCCACCGACAGGGGGTTGAACACTGAAGCTTTCTTT.

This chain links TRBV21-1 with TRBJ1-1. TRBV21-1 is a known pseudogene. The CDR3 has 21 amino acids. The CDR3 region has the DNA TGTGCCAGGGAAACCATGAGGGCTCTATGCCATTACGGGTTATTTACGGCTGAAGCTTTCTTT. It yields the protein CARETMRALCHYGLFTAEAFF.

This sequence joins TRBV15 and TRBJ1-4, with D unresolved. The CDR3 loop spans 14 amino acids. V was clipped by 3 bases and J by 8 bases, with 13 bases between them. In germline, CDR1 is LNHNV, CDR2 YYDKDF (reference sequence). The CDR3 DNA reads TGTGCCACCAGCAGCCCCAATTTAGGCGAAAAACTGTTTTTT. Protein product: CATSSPNLGEKLFF.

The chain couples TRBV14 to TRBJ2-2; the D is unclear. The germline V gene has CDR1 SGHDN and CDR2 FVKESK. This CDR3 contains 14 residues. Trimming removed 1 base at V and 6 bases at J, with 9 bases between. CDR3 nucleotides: TGTGCCAGCAGCCAAGCCATACGGGCCGGGGAGCTGTTTTTT. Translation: CASSQAIRAGELFF.

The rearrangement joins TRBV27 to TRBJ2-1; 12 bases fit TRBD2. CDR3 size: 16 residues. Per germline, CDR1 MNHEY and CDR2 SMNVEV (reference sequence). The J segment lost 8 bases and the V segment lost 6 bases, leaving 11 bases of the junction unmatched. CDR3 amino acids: CASRTHWTSGKDEQFF. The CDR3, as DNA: TGTGCCAGCAGGACACACTGGACTAGCGGGAAGGATGAGCAGTTCTTC.

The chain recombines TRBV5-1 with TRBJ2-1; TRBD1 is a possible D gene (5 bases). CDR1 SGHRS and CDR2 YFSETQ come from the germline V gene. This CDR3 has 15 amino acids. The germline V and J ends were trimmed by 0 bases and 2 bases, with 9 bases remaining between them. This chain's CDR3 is CASSLVGEPYNEQFF. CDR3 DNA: TGCGCCAGCAGCTTGGTAGGGGAACCCTACAATGAGCAGTTCTTC.

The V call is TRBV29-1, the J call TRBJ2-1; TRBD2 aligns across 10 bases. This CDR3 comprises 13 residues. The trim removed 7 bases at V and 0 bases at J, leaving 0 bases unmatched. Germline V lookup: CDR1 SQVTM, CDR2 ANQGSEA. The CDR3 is CSGTSGSYNEQFF. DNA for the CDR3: TGCAGCGGGACTAGCGGCTCCTACAATGAGCAGTTCTTC.

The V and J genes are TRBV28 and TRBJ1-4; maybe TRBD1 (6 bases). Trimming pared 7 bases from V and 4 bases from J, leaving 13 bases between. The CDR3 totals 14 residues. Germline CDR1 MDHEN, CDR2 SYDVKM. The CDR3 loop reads CASISGGGNEKLFF. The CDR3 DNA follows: TGTGCCAGCATTTCGGGGGGCGGTAATGAAAAACTGTTTTTT.

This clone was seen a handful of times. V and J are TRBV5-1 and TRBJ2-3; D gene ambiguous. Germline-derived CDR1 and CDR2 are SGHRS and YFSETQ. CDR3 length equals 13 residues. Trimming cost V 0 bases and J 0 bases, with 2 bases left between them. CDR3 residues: CASSLASTDTQYF. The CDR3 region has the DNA TGCGCCAGCAGCTTGGCCAGCACAGATACGCAGTATTTT.

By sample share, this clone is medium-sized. CDR3 in amino acids: CASSFIRTGDDYGYTF. CDR3 nucleotide sequence: TGTGCCAGCAGTTTTATCAGGACAGGGGACGACTATGGCTACACCTTC. The chain uses TRBV27 and TRBJ1-2; 9 bases fit TRBD1. CDR3 length equals 16 residues. Germline trimming cut 3 bases from V and 3 bases from J; bases unmatched to any gene: 8. Germline CDR1 reads MNHEY; CDR2 reads SMNVEV (reference sequence).

The CDR3: CASSLWSALGDTQYF. The CDR3 nucleotides are TGTGCCAGCAGCTTATGGAGCGCCTTAGGGGATACGCAGTATTTT. The J gene is TRBJ2-3, the V gene TRBV7-9; the D is unclear. The CDR3 runs 15 residues. CDR1 and CDR2 from the germline V gene are SEHNR and FQNEAQ (reference sequence). Trimming took 2 bases from V and 6 from J, leaving 15 bases between them.

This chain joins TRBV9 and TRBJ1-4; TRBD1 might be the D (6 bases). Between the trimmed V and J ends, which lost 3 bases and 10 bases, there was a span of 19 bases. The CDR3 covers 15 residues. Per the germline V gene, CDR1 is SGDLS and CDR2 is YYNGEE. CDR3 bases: TGTGCCAGCAGCGAAACACAGGGAATGCAAGCAAAACTGTTTTTT. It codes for CASSETQGMQAKLFF.

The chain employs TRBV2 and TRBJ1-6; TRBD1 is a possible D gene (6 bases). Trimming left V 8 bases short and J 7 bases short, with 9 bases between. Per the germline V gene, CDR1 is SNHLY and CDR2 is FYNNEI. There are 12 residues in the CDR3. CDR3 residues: CASGGWNSPLHF. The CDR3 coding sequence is TGTGCCAGCGGGGGCTGGAATTCACCCCTCCACTTT.

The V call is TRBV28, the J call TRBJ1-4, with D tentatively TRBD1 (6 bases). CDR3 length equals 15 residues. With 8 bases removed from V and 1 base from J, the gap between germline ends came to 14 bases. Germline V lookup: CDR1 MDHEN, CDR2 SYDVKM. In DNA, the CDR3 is TGTGCCAGCGGCTTGGGGGCGGTAACTAATGAAAAACTGTTTTTT. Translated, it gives CASGLGAVTNEKLFF.

CDR3 region: CASSYSSGGTYEQYF. CDR3 in DNA: TGTGCCAGCAGTTACTCTAGCGGGGGTACGTACGAGCAGTACTTC. The genes are TRBV6-5 and TRBJ2-7; 9 positions agree with TRBD2. The ends lost 0 bases at V and 4 bases at J; junction bases unmatched: 4. The CDR3 runs to 15 residues. The germline gives CDR1 MNHEY, CDR2 SVGAGI.

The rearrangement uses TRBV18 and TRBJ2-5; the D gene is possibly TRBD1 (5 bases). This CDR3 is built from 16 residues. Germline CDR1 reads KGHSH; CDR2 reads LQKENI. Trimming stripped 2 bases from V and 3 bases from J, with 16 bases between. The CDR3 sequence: CASSPGAPGPKETQYF. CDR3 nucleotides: TGTGCCAGCTCACCAGGGGCCCCAGGGCCGAAAGAGACCCAGTACTTC.

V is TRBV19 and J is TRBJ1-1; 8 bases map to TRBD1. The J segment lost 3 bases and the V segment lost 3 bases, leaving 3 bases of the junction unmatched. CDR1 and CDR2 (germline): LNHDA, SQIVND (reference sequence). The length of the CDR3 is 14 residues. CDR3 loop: CASSMNRGDTEAFF. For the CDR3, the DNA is TGTGCCAGTAGTATGAACAGGGGGGACACTGAAGCTTTCTTT.

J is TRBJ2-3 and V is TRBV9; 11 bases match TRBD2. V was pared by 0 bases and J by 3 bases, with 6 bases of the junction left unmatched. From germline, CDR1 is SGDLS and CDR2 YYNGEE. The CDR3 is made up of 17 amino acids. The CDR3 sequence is CASSVDPPSGGTDTQYF. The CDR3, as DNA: TGTGCCAGCAGCGTAGATCCCCCTAGCGGGGGGACAGATACGCAGTATTTT.

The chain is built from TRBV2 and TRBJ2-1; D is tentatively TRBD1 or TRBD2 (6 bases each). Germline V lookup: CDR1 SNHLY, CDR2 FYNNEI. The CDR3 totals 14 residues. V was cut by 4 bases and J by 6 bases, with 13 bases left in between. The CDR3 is CASSGGGLPNEQFF. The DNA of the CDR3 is TGTGCCAGCAGTGGAGGGGGACTCCCCAATGAGCAGTTCTTC.

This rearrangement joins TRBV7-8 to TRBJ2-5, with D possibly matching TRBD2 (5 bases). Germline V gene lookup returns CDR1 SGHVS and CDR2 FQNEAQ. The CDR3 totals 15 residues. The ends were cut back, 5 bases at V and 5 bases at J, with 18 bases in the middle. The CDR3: CASSHGLSGKETQYF. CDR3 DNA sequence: TGTGCCAGCAGCCACGGGTTATCCGGGAAGGAGACCCAGTACTTC.

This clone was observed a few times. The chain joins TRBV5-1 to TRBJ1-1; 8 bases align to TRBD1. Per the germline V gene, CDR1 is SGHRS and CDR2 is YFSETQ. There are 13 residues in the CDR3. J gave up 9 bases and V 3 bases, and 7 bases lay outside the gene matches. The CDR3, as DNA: TGCGCCAGCAGCTCGGGACAGGAGGCTAAAGCTTTCTTT. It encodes CASSSGQEAKAFF.

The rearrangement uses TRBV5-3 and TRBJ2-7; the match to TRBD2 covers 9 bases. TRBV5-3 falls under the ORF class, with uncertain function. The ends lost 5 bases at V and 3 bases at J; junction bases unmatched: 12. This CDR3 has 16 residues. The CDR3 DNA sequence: TGTGCCAGAAGACCCGTGGGGCTAGCGGGAAACTACGAGCAGTACGTC. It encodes CARRPVGLAGNYEQYV.

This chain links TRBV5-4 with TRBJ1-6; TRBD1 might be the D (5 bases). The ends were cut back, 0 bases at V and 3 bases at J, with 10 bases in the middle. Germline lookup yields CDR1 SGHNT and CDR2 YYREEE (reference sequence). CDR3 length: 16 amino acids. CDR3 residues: CASSLVSGGYNSPLHF. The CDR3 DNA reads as TGTGCCAGCAGCTTGGTGTCGGGGGGCTATAATTCACCCCTCCACTTT.

CDR3 nucleotides: TGTGCAAGTCGCCCTCCCTACCCCACCCTTCAGCGGGAGTCGGGTAATGAGCAGTTCTTC. Protein sequence: CASRPPYPTLQRESGNEQFF. The J gene is TRBJ2-1, the V gene TRBV12-2; the D segment call TRBD2 is taken from the table without a DNA check. TRBV12-2 is designated a pseudogene. The CDR3 sequence is 20 residues long.

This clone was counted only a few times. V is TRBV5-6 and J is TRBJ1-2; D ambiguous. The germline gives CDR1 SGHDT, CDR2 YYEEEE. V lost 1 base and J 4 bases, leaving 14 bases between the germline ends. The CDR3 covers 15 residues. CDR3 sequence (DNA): TGTGCCAGCAGCTTGTTCCAGGCCAATACCTATGGCTACACCTTC. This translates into CASSLFQANTYGYTF.

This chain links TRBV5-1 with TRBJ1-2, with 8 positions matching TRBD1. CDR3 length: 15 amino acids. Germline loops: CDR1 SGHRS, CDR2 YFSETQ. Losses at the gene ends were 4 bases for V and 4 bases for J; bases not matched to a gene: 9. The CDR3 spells CASSGGTGLPYGYTF. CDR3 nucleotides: TGCGCCAGCAGCGGCGGGACAGGCCTTCCCTATGGCTACACCTTC.

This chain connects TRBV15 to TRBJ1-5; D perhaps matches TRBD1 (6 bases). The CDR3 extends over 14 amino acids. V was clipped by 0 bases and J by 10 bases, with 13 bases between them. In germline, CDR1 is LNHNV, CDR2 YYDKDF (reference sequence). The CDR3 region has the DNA TGTGCCACCAGCAGAGATGGGTTGGGGGCTCCCCAGCATTTT. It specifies CATSRDGLGAPQHF.